The rows below give T cell receptor beta chains drawn from one sample of a study of blood T cell repertoires in COVID-19. Sequenced by immunoSEQ multiplex PCR; TCRdb stores in-frame clones only, minus some. The profile shows 110,000 or so clones, around 85% of them singletons. Sequenced: peripheral blood. These receptors all stem from a man aged 45-65 years with acute or convalescent COVID-19. The CDR3 runs from the conserved cysteine through the conserved F or W. Size values are once, few and many counts, or a class for expanded clones, and some rows have none.

j_gene | abundance | v_gene | CDR3aa
TRBJ2-7 | once | TRBV6-5 | CASKDSGIHEQYF
TRBJ2-7 | - | TRBV4-1 | CASSQVLTTYEQYF
TRBJ1-5 | - | TRBV4-1 | CASSQDYRGLGQPQHF
TRBJ2-7 | - | TRBV7-3 | CASSFDRGREQYF
TRBJ2-5 | medium-sized | TRBV30 | CAWSVRGQERKETQYF
TRBJ1-2 | - | TRBV7-3 | CASSFDSRMDNYGYTF
TRBJ2-1 | - | TRBV7-8 | CASSSLAGVNDEQFF
TRBJ2-7 | - | TRBV12-3/TRBV12-4 | CASQSGAGYEQYF
TRBJ1-6 | - | TRBV5-1 | CASSLSPGQGLPPLHF
TRBJ1-6 | - | TRBV19 | CASSLGSSYNSPLHF
TRBJ2-7 | - | TRBV5-6 | CASSLFSSGVVRGQYF
TRBJ2-7 | - | TRBV25-1 | CASSEYTGTGFSYEQYF
TRBJ1-5 | - | TRBV30 | CAWSGDRGGNQPQHF
TRBJ2-1 | - | TRBV28 | CASTTPYFSGGYNEQFF
TRBJ1-4 | - | TRBV27 | CASSSLSNRGEKLFF
TRBJ1-2 | - | TRBV6-5 | CASSFLDRTYGYTF
TRBJ2-7 | - | TRBV5-1 | CASSPGHPYEQYF
TRBJ1-2 | - | TRBV28 | CASRIATGTYGYTF
TRBJ1-1 | - | TRBV27 | CASSSFRGQAEAFF
TRBJ1-1 | - | TRBV6-1 | CASSPPGGTEAFF
TRBJ1-1 | - | TRBV27 | CASSPRTGFDLSTEAFF
TRBJ1-2 | once | TRBV19 | CASSIGLRGADYGYTF
TRBJ2-7 | - | TRBV15 | CATSREVRGYEQYF
TRBJ2-7 | - | TRBV4-2 | CASSQKDRGSYEQYF
TRBJ2-3 | - | TRBV6-5 | CAAHPAGTDTQYF
TRBJ1-4 | - | TRBV7-8 | CASSLTIPGQGMANEKLFF
TRBJ1-5 | - | TRBV30 | CAWNGGSGQPQHF
TRBJ2-7 | - | TRBV5-1 | CASSLLQGVRYEQYF
TRBJ2-7 | - | TRBV5-1 | CASSLKTVTYEQYF
TRBJ2-1 | - | TRBV2 | CASASTETSGRAYLDEQFF
TRBJ2-3 | - | TRBV9 | CASSVERLATDTQYF
TRBJ2-1 | - | TRBV29-1 | CSVVPVSYNEQFF
TRBJ1-2 | - | TRBV12-3/TRBV12-4 | CASSLVADYGYTF
TRBJ2-5 | - | TRBV2 | CASSDRLAPQETQYF
TRBJ2-7 | once | TRBV27 | CASSLGTGSEQYF
TRBJ2-5 | - | TRBV5-1 | CASSLGLAGQETQYF
TRBJ1-1 | - | TRBV4-1 | CASSQGLEWTVVEDTEAFF
TRBJ1-5 | - | TRBV2 | CASSGGLHQPQHF
TRBJ1-4 | - | TRBV28 | CASSPWRGREEKLFF
TRBJ2-7 | - | TRBV4-2 | CASSQDLAAYYEQYF
TRBJ2-1 | - | TRBV20-1 | CSASTLRDNRMDEQFF
TRBJ2-1 | - | TRBV28 | CASSFSNEQFF
TRBJ2-1 | few | TRBV30 | CAWRVTGVNEQFF
TRBJ2-3 | - | TRBV5-4 | CASSPRRAGHGTDTQYF
TRBJ1-1 | - | TRBV12-3/TRBV12-4 | CASRTNRDTEAFF
TRBJ2-2 | once | TRBV6-5 | CASSYSRTGAGELFF
TRBJ2-1 | - | TRBV7-8 | CASSLVGREGNEQFF
TRBJ2-1 | - | TRBV4-2 | CASRPGLAGAAGDNEQFF
TRBJ1-2 | - | TRBV11-1 | CASSLESPANYGYTF
TRBJ2-3 | - | TRBV20-1 | CSASTGVDFTDTQYF
TRBJ1-6 | - | TRBV19 | CASSLTGTNSPLHF